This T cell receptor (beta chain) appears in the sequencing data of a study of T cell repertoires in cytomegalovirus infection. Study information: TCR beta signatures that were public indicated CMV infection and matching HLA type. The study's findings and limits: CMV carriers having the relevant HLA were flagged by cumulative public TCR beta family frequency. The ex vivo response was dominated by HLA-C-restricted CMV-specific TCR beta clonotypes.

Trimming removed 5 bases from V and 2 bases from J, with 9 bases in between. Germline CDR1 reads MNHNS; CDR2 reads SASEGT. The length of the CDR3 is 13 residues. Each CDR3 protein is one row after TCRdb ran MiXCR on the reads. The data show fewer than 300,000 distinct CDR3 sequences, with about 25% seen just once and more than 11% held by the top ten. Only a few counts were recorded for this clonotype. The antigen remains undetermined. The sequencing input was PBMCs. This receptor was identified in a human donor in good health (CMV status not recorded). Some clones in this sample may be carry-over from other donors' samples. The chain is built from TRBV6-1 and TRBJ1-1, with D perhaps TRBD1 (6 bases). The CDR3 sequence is CASSRTDNTEAFF. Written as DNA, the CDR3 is TGTGCCAGCAGTCGGACAGATAACACTGAAGCTTTCTTT.